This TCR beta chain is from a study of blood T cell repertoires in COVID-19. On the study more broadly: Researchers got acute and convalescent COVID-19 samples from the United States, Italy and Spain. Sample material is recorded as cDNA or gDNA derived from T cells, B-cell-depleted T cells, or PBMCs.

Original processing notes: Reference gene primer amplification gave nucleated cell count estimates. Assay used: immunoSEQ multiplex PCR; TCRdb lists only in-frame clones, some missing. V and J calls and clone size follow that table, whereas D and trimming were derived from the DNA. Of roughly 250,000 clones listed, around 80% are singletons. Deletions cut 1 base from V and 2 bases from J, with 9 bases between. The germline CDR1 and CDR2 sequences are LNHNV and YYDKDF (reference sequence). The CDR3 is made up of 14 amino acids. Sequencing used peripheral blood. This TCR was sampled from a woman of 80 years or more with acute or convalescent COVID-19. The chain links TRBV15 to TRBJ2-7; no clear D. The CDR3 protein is CATSRGQEAYEQYF. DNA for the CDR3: TGTGCCACCAGCAGAGGTCAGGAAGCCTACGAGCAGTACTTC.